This is a list of T cell receptor beta chains from one sample in a study of blood T cell repertoires in COVID-19. Sequencing was performed with immunoSEQ multiplex PCR; in TCRdb, only in-frame clones are kept and a portion is missing. The sample carries approximately 200,000 clones, over 80% recorded once. Sequencing input: PBMCs or T cells enriched from blood (not recorded which). These receptors originate from a man aged 25 to 45 who had recovered from COVID-19. Both conserved end residues are part of each CDR3. A D gene is named only where the DNA matches it firmly. Clone size is not always given. Where it is, it says once, few, many or a class for expanded clones.

TRBV4-3	NA	TRBJ1-1	NA	16	TGCGCCAGCAGCCCCGCCCCAGGGTCTATGAACACTGAAGCTTTCTTT	CASSPAPGSMNTEAFF
TRBV7-2	TRBD2	TRBJ2-7	once	18	TGTGCCAGCAGCTCCGGACTAGCGGGAGCCATGAGGGTGTACGAGCAGTACTTC	CASSSGLAGAMRVYEQYF
TRBV9	NA	TRBJ2-4	NA	14	TGTGCCAGCAGCGTAGCGGGGATGTCGGATATTCAGTACTTC	CASSVAGMSDIQYF
TRBV5-6	NA	TRBJ1-5	NA	14	TGTGCCAGCAGCCAGGGTGTCCGCAATCAGCCCCAGCATTTT	CASSQGVRNQPQHF
TRBV11-2	TRBD1	TRBJ2-5	NA	14	TGTGCCAGCAGCTCTCACAGGGGTCGGGAGACCCAGTACTTC	CASSSHRGRETQYF
TRBV7-2	NA	TRBJ2-1	NA	13	TGTGCCAGCAGCTTCTCAGGGTCCAATGAGCAGTTCTTC	CASSFSGSNEQFF
TRBV25-1	TRBD2	TRBJ2-1	NA	16	TGTGCCAGCAGTGAGCCAGGACTAGCGGAATACAATGAGCAGTTCTTC	CASSEPGLAEYNEQFF
TRBV4-3	TRBD1	TRBJ1-2	NA	14	TGCGCCAGCAGCCAAGAGTCCGGGACAGCGGACTACACCTTC	CASSQESGTADYTF
TRBV27	TRBD1	TRBJ1-1	NA	14	TGTGCCAGCAAGGGACAGACCATGAACACTGAAGCTTTCTTT	CASKGQTMNTEAFF
TRBV6-5	NA	TRBJ1-2	NA	13	TGTGCCAGCAGTTACGTACAGGGCGATGGCTACACCTTC	CASSYVQGDGYTF
TRBV9	TRBD2	TRBJ2-1	NA	14	TGTGCCAGCAGCGTAGCTTCGGGGGGTAATGAGCAGTTCTTC	CASSVASGGNEQFF
TRBV5-1	NA	TRBJ1-1	NA	14	TGCGCCAGCAGCTCTACCCAGGGGAACACTGAAGCTTTCTTT	CASSSTQGNTEAFF
TRBV4-3	TRBD1	TRBJ2-1	NA	16	TGCGCCAGCAGCCAAGGAGGGGGCCCCTCCTACAATGAGCAGTTCTTC	CASSQGGGPSYNEQFF
TRBV4-2	NA	TRBJ1-1	NA	14	TGTGCCAGCAGCCAAGATCAGAACAGCCCTGAAGCTTTCTTT	CASSQDQNSPEAFF
TRBV11-3	TRBD2	TRBJ2-1	NA	17	TGTGCCAGCAGCTTTCGGCGGACTAGCGGGAGGACAAATGAGCAGTTCTTC	CASSFRRTSGRTNEQFF
TRBV11-3	NA	TRBJ1-6	NA	13	TGTGCCAGCAGCTTCCGGGAAGATTCACCCCTCCACTTT	CASSFREDSPLHF
TRBV7-8	TRBD1	TRBJ2-7	NA	13	TGTGCCAGCAGCTTTAACAGGGGTTACGAGCAGTACTTC	CASSFNRGYEQYF
TRBV7-9	NA	TRBJ1-6	NA	14	TGTGCCAGCACCCCGTCGGGGGGCTGGTCACCCCTCCACTTT	CASTPSGGWSPLHF
TRBV15	NA	TRBJ2-1	few	15	TGTGCCACCAGCAGAGATAACGGGGGGCTTAATGAGCAGTTCTTC	CATSRDNGGLNEQFF
TRBV12-3/TRBV12-4	NA	TRBJ2-7	NA	13	TGTGCCAGCAGTTTGCTGCTAGCTGCCGAGCAGTACTTC	CASSLLLAAEQYF
TRBV5-1	TRBD1	TRBJ1-1	NA	15	TGCGCCAGCAGCTTGCGGGACAGGTTGAACACTGAAGCTTTCTTT	CASSLRDRLNTEAFF
TRBV19	NA	TRBJ2-5	NA	14	TGTGCCAGTAGTATCCCAGGGGTTCGCGAGACCCAGTACTTC	CASSIPGVRETQYF
TRBV5-4	TRBD1	TRBJ1-2	NA	14	TGTGCCAGCAGCCCCGGACAGGGGAACTATGGCTACACCTTC	CASSPGQGNYGYTF
TRBV3-1/TRBV3-2	NA	TRBJ1-1	NA	14	TGTGCCAGCAGCCAAGATCTGAGGAACACTGAAGCTTTCTTT	CASSQDLRNTEAFF
TRBV6-5	TRBD1	TRBJ1-6	NA	14	TGTGCCAGCATTGCCGGGACAGGGGGCCCTCCCCTCCACTTT	CASIAGTGGPPLHF
TRBV28	TRBD2	TRBJ2-3	NA	16	TGTGCCAGCAGTTTATTTCTAACTAGCGGGTCAGATACGCAGTATTTT	CASSLFLTSGSDTQYF
TRBV4-1	NA	TRBJ1-1	once	17	TGCGCCAGCAGCCAAGATCTTGGGCCGCGAAAGAACACTGAAGCTTTCTTT	CASSQDLGPRKNTEAFF
TRBV9	TRBD1	TRBJ2-5	NA	13	TGTGCCAGCAGCCCAGGACAGGGTGAGACCCAGTACTTC	CASSPGQGETQYF
TRBV5-1	NA	TRBJ1-4	NA	13	TGCGCCAGCAGCTTGGCCACAGGGGAAAAACTGTTTTTT	CASSLATGEKLFF
TRBV25-1	TRBD2	TRBJ2-3	NA	14	TGTGCCAGCAGGGAGGGACTAGCGTGGGATACGCAGTATTTT	CASREGLAWDTQYF
TRBV15	NA	TRBJ2-3	few	16	TGTGCCACCAGCAGAGTGTTCACGGGGGTTTCGGATACGCAGTATTTT	CATSRVFTGVSDTQYF
TRBV7-2	TRBD2	TRBJ2-7	NA	16	TGTGCCAGCAGCTTAGGATCTGGGGACTACTCCTACGAGCAGTACTTC	CASSLGSGDYSYEQYF
TRBV5-5	TRBD1	TRBJ2-5	NA	15	TGTGCCAGCAGAAAGCAGGGGGCGAATCTGGAGACCCAGTACTTC	CASRKQGANLETQYF
TRBV10-3	TRBD2	TRBJ2-3	NA	12	TGTGCCATCAGTGGCGGGGGGAATACGCAGTATTTT	CAISGGGNTQYF
TRBV24-1	NA	TRBJ2-3	NA	16	TGTGCCACCAGTGCCAGGGGATTGACTGGCACAGATACGCAGTATTTT	CATSARGLTGTDTQYF
TRBV2	NA	TRBJ2-1	NA	12	TGTGCCAGCCGGGACATCTACAATGAGCAGTTCTTC	CASRDIYNEQFF
TRBV7-2	TRBD1	TRBJ1-6	once	16	TGTGCCAGCAGCTTAGAAAGGACAGGGAATAATTCACCCCTCCACTTT	CASSLERTGNNSPLHF
TRBV11-2	TRBD2	TRBJ2-5	NA	15	TGTGCCAGCAGCTTACAGGGAGGGAACCAAGAGACCCAGTACTTC	CASSLQGGNQETQYF
TRBV7-8	NA	TRBJ1-1	NA	13	TGTGCCAGCAGTTTGGGTCTTGCGGCTGAAGCTTTCTTT	CASSLGLAAEAFF
TRBV4-1	NA	TRBJ2-5	NA	13	TGCGCCAGCAGCCCTGACAGTAAAGAGACCCAGTACTTC	CASSPDSKETQYF
TRBV28	TRBD1	TRBJ2-1	NA	14	TGTGCCAGCAGTTTAACAGGGGGCTGGAATGAGCAGTTCTTC	CASSLTGGWNEQFF
TRBV28	TRBD1	TRBJ1-2	NA	15	TGTGCCAGCAGCGTGACAGGGGTACTTCTCTATGGCTACACCTTC	CASSVTGVLLYGYTF
TRBV7-2	TRBD1	TRBJ1-5	NA	16	TGTGCCAGCAGCTTAGTTCCAGGGGGAAGCAATCAGCCCCAGCATTTT	CASSLVPGGSNQPQHF
TRBV7-8	TRBD1	TRBJ2-5	NA	17	TGTGCCAGCAGCTTAGGTCTCCGCCCGGGACAGCAAGAGACCCAGTACTTC	CASSLGLRPGQQETQYF
TRBV7-9	NA	TRBJ1-1	NA	17	TGTGCCAGCAGCTTAGTCGGGTTAACAGGGATCAACACTGAAGCTTTCTTT	CASSLVGLTGINTEAFF
TRBV18	TRBD1	TRBJ1-2	NA	14	TGTGCCAGCTCACCACCCTCAGGGGGCTATGGCTACACCTTC	CASSPPSGGYGYTF
TRBV3-1/TRBV3-2	NA	TRBJ1-2	NA	16	TGTGCCAGCAGCCAAGATTACGGGGAGAGTAGAGATGGCTACACCTTC	CASSQDYGESRDGYTF
TRBV5-1	TRBD1	TRBJ2-4	NA	17	TGCGCCAGCAGTCTGACAGGGAACGGGCTAGCCAAAAACATTCAGTACTTC	CASSLTGNGLAKNIQYF
TRBV10-2	TRBD1	TRBJ1-2	NA	15	TGCGCCAGCAGTAGGGACAGGGGTTGGGACTATGGCTACACCTTC	CASSRDRGWDYGYTF
TRBV4-3	NA	TRBJ2-3	few	13	TGCGCCAGCAGCGTTCAGGGGTTAGATACGCAGTATTTT	CASSVQGLDTQYF